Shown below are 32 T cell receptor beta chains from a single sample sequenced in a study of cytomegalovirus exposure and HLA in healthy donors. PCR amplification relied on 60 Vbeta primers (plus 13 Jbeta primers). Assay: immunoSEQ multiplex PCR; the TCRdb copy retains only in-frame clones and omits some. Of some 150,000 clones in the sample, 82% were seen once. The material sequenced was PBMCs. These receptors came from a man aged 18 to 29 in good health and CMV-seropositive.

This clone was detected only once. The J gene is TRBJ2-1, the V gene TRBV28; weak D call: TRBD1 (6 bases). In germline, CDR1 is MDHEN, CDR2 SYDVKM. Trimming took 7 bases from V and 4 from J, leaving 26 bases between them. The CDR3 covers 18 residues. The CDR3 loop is CASTDFVVGTRLYNEQFF. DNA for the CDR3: TGTGCCAGCACCGACTTCGTGGTGGGGACACGTCTTTACAATGAGCAGTTCTTC.

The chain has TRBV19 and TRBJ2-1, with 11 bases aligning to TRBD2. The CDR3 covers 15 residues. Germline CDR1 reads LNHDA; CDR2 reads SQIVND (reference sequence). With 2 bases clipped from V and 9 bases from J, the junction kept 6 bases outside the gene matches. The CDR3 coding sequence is TGTGCCAGTAGTATACAATCTAGCGGGAGGTCTGAGCAGTTCTTC. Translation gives CASSIQSSGRSEQFF.

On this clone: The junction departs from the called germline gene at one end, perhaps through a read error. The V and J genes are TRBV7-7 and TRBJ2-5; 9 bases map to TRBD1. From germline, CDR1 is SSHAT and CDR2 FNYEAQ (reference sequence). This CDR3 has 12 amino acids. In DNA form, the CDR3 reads TGTGCTAGCAGCCGGCCCCGGGACAGGGTTTACTTC. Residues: CASSRPRDRVYF.

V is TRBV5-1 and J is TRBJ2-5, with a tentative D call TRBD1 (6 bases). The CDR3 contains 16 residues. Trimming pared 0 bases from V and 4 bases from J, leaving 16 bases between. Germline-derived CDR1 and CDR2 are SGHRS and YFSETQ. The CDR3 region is CASSLGWTEIVETQYF. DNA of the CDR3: TGCGCCAGCAGCTTGGGGTGGACAGAGATAGTAGAGACCCAGTACTTC.

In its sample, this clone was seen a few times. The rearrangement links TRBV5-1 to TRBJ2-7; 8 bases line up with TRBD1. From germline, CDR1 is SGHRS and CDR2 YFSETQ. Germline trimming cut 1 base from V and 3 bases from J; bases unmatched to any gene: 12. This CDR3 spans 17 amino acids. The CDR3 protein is CASSLFARATGGYEQYF. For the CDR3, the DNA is TGCGCCAGCAGCTTGTTTGCGCGGGCTACAGGGGGCTACGAGCAGTACTTC. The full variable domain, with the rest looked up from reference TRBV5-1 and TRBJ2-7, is KAGVTQTPRYLIKTRGQQVTLSCSPISGHRSVSWYQQTPGQGLQFLFEYFSETQRNKGNFPGRFSGRQFSNSRSEMNVSTLELGDSALYLCASSLFARATGGYEQYFGPGTRLTVT.

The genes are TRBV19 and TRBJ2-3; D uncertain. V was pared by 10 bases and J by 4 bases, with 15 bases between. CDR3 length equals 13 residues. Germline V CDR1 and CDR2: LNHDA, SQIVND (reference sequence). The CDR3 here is CATSMVGADTQYF. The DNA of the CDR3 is TGTGCCACCTCAATGGTCGGTGCAGATACGCAGTATTTT. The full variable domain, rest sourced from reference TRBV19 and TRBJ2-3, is DGGITQSPKYLFRKEGQNVTLSCEQNLNHDAMYWYRQDPGQGLRLIYYSQIVNDFQKGDIAEGYSVSREKKESFPLTVTSAQKNPTAFYLCATSMVGADTQYFGPGTRLTVL.

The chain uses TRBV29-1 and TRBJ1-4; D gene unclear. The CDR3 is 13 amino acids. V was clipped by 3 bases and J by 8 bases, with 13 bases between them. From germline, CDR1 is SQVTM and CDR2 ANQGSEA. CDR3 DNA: TGCAGCGTTGATTGGAGTGGCGGAGAAAAACTGTTTTTT. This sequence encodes CSVDWSGGEKLFF.

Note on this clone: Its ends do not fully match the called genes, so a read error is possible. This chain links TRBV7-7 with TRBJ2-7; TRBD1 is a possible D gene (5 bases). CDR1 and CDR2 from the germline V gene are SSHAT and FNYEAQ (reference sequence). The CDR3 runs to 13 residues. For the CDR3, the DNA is TGTGCTAGCAGCTCTAGGGCAGGGTGCGAGCAGTACTTC. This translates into CASSSRAGCEQYF.

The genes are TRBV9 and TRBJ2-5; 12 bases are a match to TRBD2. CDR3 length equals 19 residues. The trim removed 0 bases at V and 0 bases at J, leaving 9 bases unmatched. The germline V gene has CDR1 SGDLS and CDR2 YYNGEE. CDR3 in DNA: TGTGCCAGCAGCGTAGGTCCTAGCGGGAGGGCCCTGTACCAAGAGACCCAGTACTTC. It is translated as CASSVGPSGRALYQETQYF. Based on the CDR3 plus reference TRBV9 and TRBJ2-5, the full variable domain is DSGVTQTPKHLITATGQRVTLRCSPRSGDLSVYWYQQSLDQGLQFLIQYYNGEERAKGNILERFSAQQFPDLHSELNLSSLELGDSALYFCASSVGPSGRALYQETQYFGPGTRLLVL.

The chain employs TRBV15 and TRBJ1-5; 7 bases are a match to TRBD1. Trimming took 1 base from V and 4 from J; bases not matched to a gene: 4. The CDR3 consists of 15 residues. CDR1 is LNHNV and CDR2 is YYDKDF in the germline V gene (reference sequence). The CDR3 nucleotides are TGTGCCACCAGCAGAGGACAGGGATCGAATCAGCCCCAGCATTTT. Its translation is CATSRGQGSNQPQHF.

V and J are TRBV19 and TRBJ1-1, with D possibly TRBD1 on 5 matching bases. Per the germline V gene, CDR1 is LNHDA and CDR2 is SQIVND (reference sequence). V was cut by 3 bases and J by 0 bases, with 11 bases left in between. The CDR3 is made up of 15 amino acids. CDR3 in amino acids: CASSMADSMNTEAFF. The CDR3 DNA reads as TGTGCCAGTAGTATGGCCGACAGTATGAACACTGAAGCTTTCTTT.

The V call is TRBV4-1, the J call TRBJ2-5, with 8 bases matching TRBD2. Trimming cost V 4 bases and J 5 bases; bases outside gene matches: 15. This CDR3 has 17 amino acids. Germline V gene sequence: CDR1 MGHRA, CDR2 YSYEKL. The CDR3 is CASSRLALSGTTETQYF. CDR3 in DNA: TGCGCCAGCAGCCGTCTGGCTCTTAGCGGGACTACGGAGACCCAGTACTTC.

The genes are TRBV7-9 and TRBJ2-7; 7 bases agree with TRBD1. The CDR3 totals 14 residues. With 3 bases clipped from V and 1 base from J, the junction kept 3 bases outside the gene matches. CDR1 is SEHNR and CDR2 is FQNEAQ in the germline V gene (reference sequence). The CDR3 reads CASSFGTVSYEQYF. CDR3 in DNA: TGTGCCAGCAGCTTCGGGACAGTATCCTACGAGCAGTACTTC.

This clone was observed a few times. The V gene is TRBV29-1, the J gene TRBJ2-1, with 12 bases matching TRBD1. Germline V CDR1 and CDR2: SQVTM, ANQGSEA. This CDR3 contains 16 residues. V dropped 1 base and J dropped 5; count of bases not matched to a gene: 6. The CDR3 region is CSVEALGQGADNEQFF. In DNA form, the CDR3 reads TGCAGCGTTGAAGCATTGGGACAGGGGGCGGACAATGAGCAGTTCTTC.

This chain's CDR3 is CASSFGQPNEKLFF. The CDR3 DNA reads TGTGCCAGCAGCTTTGGACAGCCCAATGAAAAACTGTTTTTT. The V gene is TRBV5-4, the J gene TRBJ1-4; TRBD1 might be the D (6 bases). The germline CDR1 and CDR2 sequences are SGHNT and YYREEE (reference sequence). CDR3 length: 14 residues. V was clipped by 2 bases and J by 5 bases, with 10 bases between them.

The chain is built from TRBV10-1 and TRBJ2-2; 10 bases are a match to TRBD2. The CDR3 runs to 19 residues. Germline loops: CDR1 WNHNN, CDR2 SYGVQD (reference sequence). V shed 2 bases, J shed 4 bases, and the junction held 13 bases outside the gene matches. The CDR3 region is CASSEPLAGESVSTGELFF. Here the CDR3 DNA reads TGCGCCAGCAGTGAGCCTCTAGCGGGAGAATCCGTGAGCACCGGGGAGCTGTTTTTT.

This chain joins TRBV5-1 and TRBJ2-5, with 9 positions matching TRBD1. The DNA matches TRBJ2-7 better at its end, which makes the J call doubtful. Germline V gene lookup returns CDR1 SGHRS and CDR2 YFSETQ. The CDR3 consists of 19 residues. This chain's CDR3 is CASSSQEFPGQGFGNEQYF. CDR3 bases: TGCGCCAGCAGCTCGCAAGAATTTCCGGGACAGGGCTTTGGGAACGAGCAGTACTTC.

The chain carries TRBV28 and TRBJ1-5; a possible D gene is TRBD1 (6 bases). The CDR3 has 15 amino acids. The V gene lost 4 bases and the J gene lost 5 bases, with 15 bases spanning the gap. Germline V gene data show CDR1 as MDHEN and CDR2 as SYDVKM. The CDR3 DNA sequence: TGTGCCAGCAGTTCCCGGGGAGGGGGAGATCAGCCCCAGCATTTT. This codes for CASSSRGGGDQPQHF.

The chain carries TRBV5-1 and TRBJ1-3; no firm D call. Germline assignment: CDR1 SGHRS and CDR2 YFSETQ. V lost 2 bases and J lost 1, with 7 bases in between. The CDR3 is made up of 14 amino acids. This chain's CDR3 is CASSLPESGNTIYF. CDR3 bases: TGCGCCAGCAGCTTACCGGAGTCTGGAAACACCATATATTTT. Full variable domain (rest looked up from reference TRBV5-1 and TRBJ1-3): KAGVTQTPRYLIKTRGQQVTLSCSPISGHRSVSWYQQTPGQGLQFLFEYFSETQRNKGNFPGRFSGRQFSNSRSEMNVSTLELGDSALYLCASSLPESGNTIYFGEGSWLTVV.

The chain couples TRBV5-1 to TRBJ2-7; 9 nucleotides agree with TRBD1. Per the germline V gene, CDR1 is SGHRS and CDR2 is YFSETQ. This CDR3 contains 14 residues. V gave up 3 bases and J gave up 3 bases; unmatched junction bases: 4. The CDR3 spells CASSWGQGDYEQYF. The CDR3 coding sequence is TGCGCCAGCAGCTGGGGACAGGGAGACTACGAGCAGTACTTC.

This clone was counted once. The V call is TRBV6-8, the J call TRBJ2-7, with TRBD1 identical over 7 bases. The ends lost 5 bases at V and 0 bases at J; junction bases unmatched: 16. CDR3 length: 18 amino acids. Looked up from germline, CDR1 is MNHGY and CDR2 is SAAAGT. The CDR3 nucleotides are TGTGCCAGCAGTCACCCGATCTCGGACAGGCATTTCTCCTACGAGCAGTACTTC. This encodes CASSHPISDRHFSYEQYF.

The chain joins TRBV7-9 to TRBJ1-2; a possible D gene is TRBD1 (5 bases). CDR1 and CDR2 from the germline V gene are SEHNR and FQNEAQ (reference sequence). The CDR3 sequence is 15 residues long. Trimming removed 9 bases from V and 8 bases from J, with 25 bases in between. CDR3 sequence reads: CASSGGITNSGGYTF. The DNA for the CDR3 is TGTGCCAGTTCGGGGGGTATAACCAACTCGGGGGGCTACACCTTC.

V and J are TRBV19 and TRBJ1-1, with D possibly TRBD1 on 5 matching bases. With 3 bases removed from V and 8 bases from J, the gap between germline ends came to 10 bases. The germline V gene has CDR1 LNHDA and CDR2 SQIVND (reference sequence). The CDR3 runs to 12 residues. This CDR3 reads CASSMGGTEAFF. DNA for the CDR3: TGTGCCAGTAGTATGGGCGGGACCGAAGCTTTCTTT.

The CDR3 nucleotides are TGCGCCAGTAGCGGATTTAGCGGGTTGACTAGCACAGATACGCAGTATTTT. It codes for CASSGFSGLTSTDTQYF. The chain uses TRBV4-1 and TRBJ2-3; 7 nucleotides line up with TRBD2. Germline CDR1 MGHRA, CDR2 YSYEKL. The CDR3 has 17 amino acids. The trim removed 9 bases at V and 0 bases at J, leaving 15 bases unmatched.

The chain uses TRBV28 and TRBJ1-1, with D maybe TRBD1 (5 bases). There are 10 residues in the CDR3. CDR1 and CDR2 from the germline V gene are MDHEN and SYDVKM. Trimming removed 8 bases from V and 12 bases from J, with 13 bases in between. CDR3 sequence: CASGGGGTFF. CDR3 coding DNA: TGTGCCAGCGGTGGCGGGGGGACTTTCTTT.

CDR3 loop: CASSLYSSMGLFSTDTQYF. CDR3 DNA sequence: TGTGCCAGCAGCTTATACAGCAGCATGGGACTCTTTAGCACAGATACGCAGTATTTT. The J gene is TRBJ2-3, the V gene TRBV7-2; D might be TRBD2 (6 bases). The CDR3 is 19 residues long. The V end lost 2 bases, the J end lost 0 bases, and 21 bases lay between the germline ends. The germline gives CDR1 SGHTA, CDR2 FQGNSA.

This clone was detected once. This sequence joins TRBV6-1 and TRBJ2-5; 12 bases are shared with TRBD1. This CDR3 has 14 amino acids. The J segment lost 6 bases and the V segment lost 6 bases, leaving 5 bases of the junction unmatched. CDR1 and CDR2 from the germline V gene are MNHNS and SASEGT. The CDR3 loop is CASRGTGGVKTQYF. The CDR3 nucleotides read TGTGCCAGCAGGGGGACAGGGGGCGTTAAGACCCAGTACTTC.

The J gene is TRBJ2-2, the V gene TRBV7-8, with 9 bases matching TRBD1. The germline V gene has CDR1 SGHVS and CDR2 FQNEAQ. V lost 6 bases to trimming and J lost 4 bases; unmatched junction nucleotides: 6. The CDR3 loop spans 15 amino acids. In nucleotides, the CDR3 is TGTGCCAGCAGGATACAGGGGGCGGGCACCGGGGAGCTGTTTTTT. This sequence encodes CASRIQGAGTGELFF.

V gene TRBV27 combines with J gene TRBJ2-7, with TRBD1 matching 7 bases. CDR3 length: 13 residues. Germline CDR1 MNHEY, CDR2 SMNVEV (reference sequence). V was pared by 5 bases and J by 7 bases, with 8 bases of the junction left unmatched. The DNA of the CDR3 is TGTGCCAGCAGTCCGACAGGGCCTTGGGAGCAGTACTTC. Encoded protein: CASSPTGPWEQYF.

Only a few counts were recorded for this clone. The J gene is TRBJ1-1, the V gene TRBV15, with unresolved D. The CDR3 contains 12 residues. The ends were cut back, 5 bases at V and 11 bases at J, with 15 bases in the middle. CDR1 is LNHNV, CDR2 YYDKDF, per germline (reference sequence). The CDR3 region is CATSASSHTAFF. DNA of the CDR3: TGTGCCACCAGCGCGTCCTCCCATACCGCTTTCTTT.

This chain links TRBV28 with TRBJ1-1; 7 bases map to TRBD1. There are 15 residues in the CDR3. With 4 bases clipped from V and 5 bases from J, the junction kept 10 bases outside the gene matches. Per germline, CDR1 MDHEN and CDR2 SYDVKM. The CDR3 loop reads CASSSYRGSGTEAFF. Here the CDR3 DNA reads TGTGCCAGCAGTTCTTACAGGGGTTCGGGAACTGAAGCTTTCTTT. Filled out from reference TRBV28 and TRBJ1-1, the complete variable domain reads DVKVTQSSRYLVKRTGEKVFLECVQDMDHENMFWYRQDPGLGLRLIYFSYDVKMKEKGDIPEGYSVSREKKERFSLILESASTNQTSMYLCASSSYRGSGTEAFFGQGTRLTVV.

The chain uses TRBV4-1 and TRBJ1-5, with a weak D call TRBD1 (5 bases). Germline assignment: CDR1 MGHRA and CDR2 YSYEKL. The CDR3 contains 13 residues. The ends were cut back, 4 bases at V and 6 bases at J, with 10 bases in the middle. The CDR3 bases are TGCGCCAGCAGCCCCAGGGTAGGTCAGCCCCAGCATTTT. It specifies CASSPRVGQPQHF.